This T cell receptor (beta chain) was sequenced for a study of beta chain features in type 1 diabetes. Regarding the study as a whole: For Type 1 diabetes patients, all four CD4+ subsets carried TCRB CDR3s that were moderately but significantly shorter.

Reverse transcribing all isolated RNA meant expressed TCRB transcripts were sequenced. Libraries were prepared by immunoSEQ multiplex PCR; TCRdb keeps only in-frame clonotypes and omits some of them. The sample holds 300,000 to 350,000 clones, 13% seen once. For this clone: Its specificity is unknown.

CDR3 size: 13 residues. Per germline, CDR1 SNHLY and CDR2 FYNNEI. Trimming pared 8 bases from V and 0 bases from J, leaving 9 bases between. The TCR comes from a woman aged 18-29 years with type 1 diabetes. The chain employs TRBV2 and TRBJ2-3, with D maybe TRBD2 (5 bases). Specimen: naive CD4+ T cells from blood. CDR3 in amino acids: CASGSESTDTQYF. The DNA for the CDR3 is TGTGCCAGCGGTAGCGAAAGCACAGATACGCAGTATTTT.